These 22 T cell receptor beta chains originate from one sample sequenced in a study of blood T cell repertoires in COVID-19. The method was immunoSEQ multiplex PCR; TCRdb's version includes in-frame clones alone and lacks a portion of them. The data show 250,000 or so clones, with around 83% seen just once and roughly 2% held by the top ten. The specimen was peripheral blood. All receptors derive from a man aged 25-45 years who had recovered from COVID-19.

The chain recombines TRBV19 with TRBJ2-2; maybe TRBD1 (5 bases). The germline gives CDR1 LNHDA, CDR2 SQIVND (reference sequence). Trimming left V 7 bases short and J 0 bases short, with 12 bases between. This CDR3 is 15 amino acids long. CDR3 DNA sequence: TGTGCCAGTAACCCCTGGACATCGAACACCGGGGAGCTGTTTTTT. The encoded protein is CASNPWTSNTGELFF. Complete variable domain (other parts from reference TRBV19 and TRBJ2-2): DGGITQSPKYLFRKEGQNVTLSCEQNLNHDAMYWYRQDPGQGLRLIYYSQIVNDFQKGDIAEGYSVSREKKESFPLTVTSAQKNPTAFYLCASNPWTSNTGELFFGEGSRLTVL.

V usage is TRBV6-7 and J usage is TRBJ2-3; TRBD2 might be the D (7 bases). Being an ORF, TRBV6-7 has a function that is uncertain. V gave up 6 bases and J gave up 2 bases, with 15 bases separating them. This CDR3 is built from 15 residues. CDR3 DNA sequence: TGTGCCAGCAGCTGGGGGGGCGGTATCACAGATACGCAGTATTTT. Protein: CASSWGGGITDTQYF.

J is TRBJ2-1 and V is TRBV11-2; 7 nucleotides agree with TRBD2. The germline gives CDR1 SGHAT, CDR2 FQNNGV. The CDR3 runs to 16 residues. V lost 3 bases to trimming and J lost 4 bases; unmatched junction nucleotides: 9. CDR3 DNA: TGTGCCAGCAGCTTGGGGGGGAGCGGGGCTTACAATGAGCAGTTCTTC. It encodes CASSLGGSGAYNEQFF.

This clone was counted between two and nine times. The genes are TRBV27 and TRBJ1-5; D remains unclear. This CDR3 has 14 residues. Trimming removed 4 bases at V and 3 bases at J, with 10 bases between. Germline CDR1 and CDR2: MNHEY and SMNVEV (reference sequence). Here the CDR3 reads CASSYGGNNQPQHF. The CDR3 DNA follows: TGTGCCAGCAGTTACGGAGGAAACAATCAGCCCCAGCATTTT.

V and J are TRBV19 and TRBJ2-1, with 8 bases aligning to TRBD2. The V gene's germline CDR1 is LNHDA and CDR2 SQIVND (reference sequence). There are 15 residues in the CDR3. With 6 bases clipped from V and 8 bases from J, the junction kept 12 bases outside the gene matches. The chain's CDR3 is CASSPIGGAGHEQFF. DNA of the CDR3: TGTGCCAGTAGCCCGATCGGGGGGGCAGGACATGAGCAGTTCTTC.

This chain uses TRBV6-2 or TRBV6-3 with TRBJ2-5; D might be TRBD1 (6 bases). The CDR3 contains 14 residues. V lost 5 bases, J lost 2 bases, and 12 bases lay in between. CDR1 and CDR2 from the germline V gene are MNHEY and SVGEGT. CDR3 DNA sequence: TGTGCCAGCAGTAGAAAGACAGGACAAGAGACCCAGTACTTC. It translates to CASSRKTGQETQYF.

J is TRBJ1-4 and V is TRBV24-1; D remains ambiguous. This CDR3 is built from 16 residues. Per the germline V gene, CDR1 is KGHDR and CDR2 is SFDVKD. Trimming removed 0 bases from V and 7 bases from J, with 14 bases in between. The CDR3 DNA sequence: TGTGCCACCAGTGATTTGATTCGGGTCTGTTTTGAAAAACTGTTTTTT. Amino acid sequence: CATSDLIRVCFEKLFF.

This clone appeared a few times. This chain's CDR3 is CASSLPAGGLDNEQFF. CDR3 in DNA: TGTGCCAGCAGCTTACCGGCGGGGGGGCTCGACAATGAGCAGTTCTTC. The rearrangement uses TRBV11-2 and TRBJ2-1; 9 nucleotides agree with TRBD2. V was clipped by 2 bases and J by 5 bases; unmatched bases: 7. Germline CDR1 reads SGHAT; CDR2 reads FQNNGV. The CDR3 runs 16 residues. The entire variable domain, with the rest obtained from reference TRBV11-2 and TRBJ2-1, is as follows: EAGVAQSPRYKIIEKRQSVAFWCNPISGHATLYWYQQILGQGPKLLIQFQNNGVVDDSQLPKDRFSAERLKGVDSTLKIQPAKLEDSAVYLCASSLPAGGLDNEQFFGPGTRLTVL.

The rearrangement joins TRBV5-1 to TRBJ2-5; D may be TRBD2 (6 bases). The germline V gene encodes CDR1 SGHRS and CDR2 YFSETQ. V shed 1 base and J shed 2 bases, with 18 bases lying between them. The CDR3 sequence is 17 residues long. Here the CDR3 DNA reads TGCGCCAGCAGCTTGAGGAGAGTAGCGGAGGTTCAAGAGACCCAGTACTTC. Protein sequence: CASSLRRVAEVQETQYF.

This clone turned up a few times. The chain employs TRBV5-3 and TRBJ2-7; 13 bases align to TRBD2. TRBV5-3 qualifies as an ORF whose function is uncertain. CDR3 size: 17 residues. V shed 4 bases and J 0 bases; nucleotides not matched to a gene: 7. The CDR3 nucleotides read TGTGCCAGAAGCAAGGGACTAGCGGGGAACTTCTCCTACGAGCAGTACTTC. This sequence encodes CARSKGLAGNFSYEQYF.

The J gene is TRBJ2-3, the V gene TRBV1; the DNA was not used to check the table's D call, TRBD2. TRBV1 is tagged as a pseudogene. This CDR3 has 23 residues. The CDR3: CTSSSRPGTSGGAEWDSTDTQYF. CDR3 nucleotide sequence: TGCACCAGCAGCTCTCGTCCCGGGACTAGCGGGGGGGCGGAATGGGACAGCACAGATACGCAGTATTTT.

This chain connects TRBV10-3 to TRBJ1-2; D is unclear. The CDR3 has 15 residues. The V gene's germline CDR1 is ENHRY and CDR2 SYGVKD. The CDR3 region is CATNRGQEANYGYTF. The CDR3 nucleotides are TGTGCAACTAACCGCGGTCAGGAGGCTAACTATGGCTACACCTTC.

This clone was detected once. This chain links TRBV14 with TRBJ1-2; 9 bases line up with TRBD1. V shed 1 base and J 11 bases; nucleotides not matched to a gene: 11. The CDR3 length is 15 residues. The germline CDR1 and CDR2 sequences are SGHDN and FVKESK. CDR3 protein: CASSQGPGQGVRYTF. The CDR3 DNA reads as TGTGCCAGCAGCCAAGGACCGGGACAGGGAGTCCGTTACACCTTC.

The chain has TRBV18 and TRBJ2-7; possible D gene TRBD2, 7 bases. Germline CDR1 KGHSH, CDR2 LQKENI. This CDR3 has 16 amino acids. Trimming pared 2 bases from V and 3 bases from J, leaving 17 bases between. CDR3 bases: TGTGCCAGCTCACCAGGGGCGGGGGCCCCAATCTACGAGCAGTACTTC. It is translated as CASSPGAGAPIYEQYF.

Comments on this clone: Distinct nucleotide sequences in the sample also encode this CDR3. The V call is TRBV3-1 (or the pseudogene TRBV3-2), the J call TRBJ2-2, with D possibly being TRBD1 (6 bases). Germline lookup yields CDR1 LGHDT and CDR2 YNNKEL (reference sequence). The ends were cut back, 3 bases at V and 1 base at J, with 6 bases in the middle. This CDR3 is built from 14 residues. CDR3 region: CASSQGQNTGELFF. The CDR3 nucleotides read TGTGCCAGCAGCCAGGGACAGAACACCGGGGAGCTGTTTTTT.

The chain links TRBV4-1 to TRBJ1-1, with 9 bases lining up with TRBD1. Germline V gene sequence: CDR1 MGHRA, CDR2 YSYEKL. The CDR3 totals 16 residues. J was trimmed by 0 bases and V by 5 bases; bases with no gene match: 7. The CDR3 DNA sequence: TGCGCCAGCAGCAAAGGACAGGGGCCCCTGAACACTGAAGCTTTCTTT. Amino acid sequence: CASSKGQGPLNTEAFF.

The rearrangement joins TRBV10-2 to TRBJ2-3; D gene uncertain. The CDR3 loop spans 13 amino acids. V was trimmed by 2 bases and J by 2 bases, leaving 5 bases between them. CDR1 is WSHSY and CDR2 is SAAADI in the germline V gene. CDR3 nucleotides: TGCGCCAGCAGTGAGGTAAACACAGATACGCAGTATTTT. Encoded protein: CASSEVNTDTQYF.

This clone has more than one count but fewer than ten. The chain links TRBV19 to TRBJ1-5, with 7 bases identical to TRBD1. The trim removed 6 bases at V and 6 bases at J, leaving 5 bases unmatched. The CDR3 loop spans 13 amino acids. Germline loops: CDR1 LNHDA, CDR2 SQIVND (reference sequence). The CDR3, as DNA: TGTGCCAGTAGCCTGACAGGGATTCAGCCCCAGCATTTT. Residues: CASSLTGIQPQHF.

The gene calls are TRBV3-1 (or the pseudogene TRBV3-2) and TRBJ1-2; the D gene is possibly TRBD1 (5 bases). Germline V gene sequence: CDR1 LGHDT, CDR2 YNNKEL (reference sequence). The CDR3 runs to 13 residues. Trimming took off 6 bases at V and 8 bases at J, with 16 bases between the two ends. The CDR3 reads CASSDGGLEGYTF. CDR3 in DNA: TGTGCCAGCAGTGATGGGGGGTTAGAGGGCTACACCTTC.

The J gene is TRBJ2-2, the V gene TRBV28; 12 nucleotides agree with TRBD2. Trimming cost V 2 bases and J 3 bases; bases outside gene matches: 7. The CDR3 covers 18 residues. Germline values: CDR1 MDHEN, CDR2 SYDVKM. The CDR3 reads CASSLATSGGPYTGELFF. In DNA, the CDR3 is TGTGCCAGCAGTTTAGCCACTAGCGGGGGGCCCTACACCGGGGAGCTGTTTTTT.

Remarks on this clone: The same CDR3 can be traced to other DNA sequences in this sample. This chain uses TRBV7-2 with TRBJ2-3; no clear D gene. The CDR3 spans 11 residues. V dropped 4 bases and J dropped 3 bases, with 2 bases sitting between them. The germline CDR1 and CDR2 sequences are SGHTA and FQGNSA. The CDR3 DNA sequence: TGTGCCAGCAGCTCTACAGATACGCAGTATTTT. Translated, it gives CASSSTDTQYF.

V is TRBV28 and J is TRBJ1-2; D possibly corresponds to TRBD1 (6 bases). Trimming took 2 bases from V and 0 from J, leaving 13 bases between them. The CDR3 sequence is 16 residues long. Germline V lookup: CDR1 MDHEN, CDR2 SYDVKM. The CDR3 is CASSLVTTGTNYGYTF. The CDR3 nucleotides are TGTGCCAGCAGTTTAGTAACGACAGGTACTAACTATGGCTACACCTTC.